This is a list of T cell receptor beta chains from one sample in a study of cytotoxic CD8 clonotypes in ibrutinib-treated CLL. The table came from immunoSEQ multiplex PCR; TCRdb's copy has only in-frame clones and leaves some out. Of 150,000 to 200,000 clones listed, roughly 86% are singletons. This specimen consisted of PBMCs, obtained after 12 months of ibrutinib treatment. The source is a human donor with chronic lymphocytic leukemia. The CDR3 runs from the conserved cysteine through the conserved F or W. Fields, in order: J gene, D gene, V gene, clone size, CDR3 protein, CDR3 DNA. The D gene is left open where the match is weak. Rows may omit the clone size; those that give it use once, few, many or a size class.

j_gene: TRBJ1-3; d_gene: NA; v_gene: TRBV7-2; abundance: NA; CDR3aa: CASSLGGAASGNTIYF; CDR3nt: TGTGCCAGCAGCTTGGGTGGAGCAGCCTCTGGAAACACCATATATTTT
j_gene: TRBJ2-5; d_gene: NA; v_gene: TRBV2; abundance: NA; CDR3aa: CASSDWRQETQYF; CDR3nt: TGTGCCAGCAGTGATTGGAGACAAGAGACCCAGTACTTC
j_gene: TRBJ2-7; d_gene: NA; v_gene: TRBV28; abundance: NA; CDR3aa: CASAPPAAGIYEQYF; CDR3nt: TGTGCCAGCGCCCCCCCAGCGGCGGGGATCTACGAGCAGTACTTC
j_gene: TRBJ2-5; d_gene: NA; v_gene: TRBV19; abundance: NA; CDR3aa: CASSMRSGTQETQYF; CDR3nt: TGTGCCAGTAGTATGAGGTCAGGCACCCAAGAGACCCAGTACTTC
j_gene: TRBJ1-1; d_gene: NA; v_gene: TRBV19; abundance: NA; CDR3aa: CASSIDRAKGPFF; CDR3nt: TGTGCCAGTAGTATAGATCGGGCTAAGGGCCCTTTCTTT
j_gene: TRBJ2-7; d_gene: TRBD1; v_gene: TRBV28; abundance: NA; CDR3aa: CASSLTGTGSYEQYF; CDR3nt: TGTGCCAGCAGTTTAACCGGGACAGGCTCCTACGAGCAGTACTTC
j_gene: TRBJ2-3; d_gene: TRBD1; v_gene: TRBV5-6; abundance: NA; CDR3aa: CASTSRQGIGNPYF; CDR3nt: TGTGCCAGCACCTCGAGACAGGGAATCGGGAATCCGTATTTT
j_gene: TRBJ1-5; d_gene: NA; v_gene: TRBV5-1; abundance: NA; CDR3aa: CASSALSGFTEGQPQHF; CDR3nt: TGCGCCAGCAGCGCCCTGTCCGGGTTTACCGAGGGGCAGCCCCAGCATTTT
j_gene: TRBJ2-2; d_gene: NA; v_gene: TRBV9; abundance: NA; CDR3aa: CASSVPVTAGELFF; CDR3nt: TGTGCCAGCAGCGTACCAGTTACGGCCGGGGAGCTGTTTTTT
j_gene: TRBJ2-2; d_gene: NA; v_gene: TRBV4-3; abundance: few; CDR3aa: CASSQDFLSGSSSNTGELFF; CDR3nt: TGCGCCAGCAGCCAAGATTTTCTATCCGGCAGCTCCTCGAACACCGGGGAGCTGTTTTTT
j_gene: TRBJ2-5; d_gene: NA; v_gene: TRBV5-6; abundance: NA; CDR3aa: CASSLAGAGETQYF; CDR3nt: TGTGCCAGCAGCTTGGCGGGGGCCGGGGAGACCCAGTACTTC
j_gene: TRBJ2-7; d_gene: NA; v_gene: TRBV18; abundance: few; CDR3aa: CASARSQGLNSYEQYF; CDR3nt: TGTGCCAGCGCGCGTTCACAAGGGCTAAACTCCTACGAGCAGTACTTC
j_gene: TRBJ1-3; d_gene: NA; v_gene: TRBV4-3; abundance: NA; CDR3aa: CASSQEWRGIIRNTIYF; CDR3nt: TGCGCCAGCAGCCAAGAATGGAGAGGGATCATAAGAAACACCATATATTTT
j_gene: TRBJ2-1; d_gene: TRBD2; v_gene: TRBV7-8; abundance: once; CDR3aa: CASSLLAGEVDNEQFF; CDR3nt: TGTGCCAGCAGCTTATTAGCGGGAGAGGTCGACAATGAGCAGTTCTTC
j_gene: TRBJ1-3; d_gene: NA; v_gene: TRBV28; abundance: NA; CDR3aa: CASSPQGISTGNTIYF; CDR3nt: TGTGCCAGCAGCCCACAAGGGATAAGCACTGGAAACACCATATATTTT
j_gene: TRBJ1-5; d_gene: NA; v_gene: TRBV7-9; abundance: once; CDR3aa: CASSFGYSNQPQHF; CDR3nt: TGTGCCAGCAGCTTTGGGTATAGCAATCAGCCCCAGCATTTT
j_gene: TRBJ2-3; d_gene: TRBD2; v_gene: TRBV14; abundance: NA; CDR3aa: CASSPSGGATDTQYF; CDR3nt: TGTGCCAGCAGCCCTAGCGGGGGGGCCACAGATACGCAGTATTTT
j_gene: TRBJ2-1; d_gene: NA; v_gene: TRBV2; abundance: NA; CDR3aa: CASSEVRVLLF; CDR3nt: TGTGCCAGCAGTGAAGTCCGGGTTCTGCTCTTC
j_gene: TRBJ1-5; d_gene: NA; v_gene: TRBV15; abundance: NA; CDR3aa: CATSRLPRGASDQPQHF; CDR3nt: TGTGCCACCAGCAGACTTCCTCGGGGGGCTAGCGATCAGCCCCAGCATTTT
j_gene: TRBJ1-1; d_gene: NA; v_gene: TRBV28; abundance: NA; CDR3aa: CASSSRGGAEAFF; CDR3nt: TGTGCCAGCAGTAGCAGGGGCGGGGCTGAAGCTTTCTTT
j_gene: TRBJ2-7; d_gene: NA; v_gene: TRBV6-1; abundance: few; CDR3aa: CASSVSSYSSYEQYF; CDR3nt: TGTGCCAGCAGTGTTAGTAGCTATAGCTCCTACGAGCAGTACTTC
j_gene: TRBJ1-1; d_gene: NA; v_gene: TRBV5-1; abundance: NA; CDR3aa: CASSLDGGGMNTEAFF; CDR3nt: TGCGCCAGCAGCCTAGACGGCGGCGGTATGAACACTGAAGCTTTCTTT
j_gene: TRBJ2-6; d_gene: NA; v_gene: TRBV5-6; abundance: NA; CDR3aa: CASSLEGVGANVLTF; CDR3nt: TGTGCCAGCAGCTTGGAGGGGGTTGGGGCCAACGTCCTGACTTTC
j_gene: TRBJ2-7; d_gene: NA; v_gene: TRBV5-5; abundance: NA; CDR3aa: CASTFQPDVGYEQYF; CDR3nt: TGTGCCAGCACTTTCCAACCTGACGTTGGTTACGAGCAGTACTTC
j_gene: TRBJ2-1; d_gene: TRBD2; v_gene: TRBV2; abundance: NA; CDR3aa: CARQGSGDYNEQFF; CDR3nt: TGTGCCAGGCAGGGTAGCGGGGATTACAATGAGCAGTTCTTC
j_gene: TRBJ1-5; d_gene: TRBD1; v_gene: TRBV19; abundance: NA; CDR3aa: CASSPRAGQSNSNQPQHF; CDR3nt: TGTGCCAGTAGTCCCCGGGCGGGACAGTCGAATAGCAATCAGCCCCAGCATTTT
j_gene: TRBJ2-1; d_gene: NA; v_gene: TRBV5-1; abundance: NA; CDR3aa: CASSLDGYNEQFF; CDR3nt: TGCGCCAGCAGCCTGGACGGATACAATGAGCAGTTCTTC
j_gene: TRBJ2-3; d_gene: TRBD1; v_gene: TRBV28; abundance: NA; CDR3aa: CASRTGGKGTDTQYF; CDR3nt: TGTGCCAGCAGGACAGGGGGCAAAGGCACAGATACGCAGTATTTT
j_gene: TRBJ2-7; d_gene: NA; v_gene: TRBV18; abundance: NA; CDR3aa: CASSPGRAEQYF; CDR3nt: TGTGCCAGCTCACCTGGTCGGGCCGAGCAGTACTTC
j_gene: TRBJ2-7; d_gene: NA; v_gene: TRBV10-3; abundance: NA; CDR3aa: CAISESGGSYEQYF; CDR3nt: TGTGCCATCAGTGAGTCCGGGGGATCCTACGAGCAGTACTTC
j_gene: TRBJ1-3; d_gene: NA; v_gene: TRBV5-5; abundance: NA; CDR3aa: CASQLGMDGGNTIYF; CDR3nt: TGTGCCAGCCAGCTTGGAATGGACGGCGGAAACACCATATATTTT
j_gene: TRBJ1-5; d_gene: NA; v_gene: TRBV28; abundance: NA; CDR3aa: CASSLDLSNQPQHF; CDR3nt: TGTGCCAGCAGTTTAGATCTTAGCAATCAGCCCCAGCATTTT
j_gene: TRBJ2-2; d_gene: NA; v_gene: TRBV4-1; abundance: NA; CDR3aa: CASRPPGGNTGELFF; CDR3nt: TGCGCCAGCCGCCCACCGGGCGGGAACACCGGGGAGCTGTTTTTT
j_gene: TRBJ2-2; d_gene: TRBD1; v_gene: TRBV28; abundance: NA; CDR3aa: CASSGQGWGRGRAGELFF; CDR3nt: TGTGCCAGCAGTGGACAGGGCTGGGGCCGGGGGAGAGCCGGGGAGCTGTTTTTT
j_gene: TRBJ2-1; d_gene: NA; v_gene: TRBV25-1; abundance: NA; CDR3aa: CATRRNEQFF; CDR3nt: TGTGCCACCAGGAGGAATGAGCAGTTCTTC
j_gene: TRBJ2-1; d_gene: TRBD2; v_gene: TRBV6-4; abundance: NA; CDR3aa: CASSETSGSYNEQFF; CDR3nt: TGTGCCAGCAGTGAGACTAGCGGGAGCTACAATGAGCAGTTCTTC
j_gene: TRBJ1-6; d_gene: NA; v_gene: TRBV6-5; abundance: NA; CDR3aa: CASTRGGPLHF; CDR3nt: TGTGCCAGCACCCGGGGGGGGCCCCTCCACTTT
j_gene: TRBJ2-7; d_gene: TRBD1; v_gene: TRBV6-5; abundance: NA; CDR3aa: CASSLRTGNNEQYF; CDR3nt: TGTGCCAGCAGCCTCAGGACAGGGAATAACGAGCAGTACTTC
j_gene: TRBJ2-2; d_gene: TRBD1; v_gene: TRBV11-2; abundance: NA; CDR3aa: CASSLRNRGSSMDTGELFF; CDR3nt: TGTGCCAGCAGCCTACGCAACAGGGGGAGTTCTATGGACACCGGGGAGCTGTTTTTT
j_gene: TRBJ2-3; d_gene: NA; v_gene: TRBV5-1; abundance: NA; CDR3aa: CASSLEDTQYF; CDR3nt: TGCGCCAGCAGCTTGGAAGATACGCAGTATTTT
j_gene: TRBJ1-1; d_gene: TRBD1; v_gene: TRBV5-6; abundance: NA; CDR3aa: CASSLGQGGTEAFF; CDR3nt: TGTGCCAGCAGCTTGGGACAGGGAGGCACTGAAGCTTTCTTT
j_gene: TRBJ1-5; d_gene: NA; v_gene: TRBV4-3; abundance: few; CDR3aa: CASSKEWKWSNQPQHF; CDR3nt: TGCGCCAGCAGCAAAGAGTGGAAGTGGAGCAATCAGCCCCAGCATTTT
j_gene: TRBJ2-6; d_gene: NA; v_gene: TRBV27; abundance: NA; CDR3aa: CASSLSPAGANVLTF; CDR3nt: TGTGCCAGCAGTTTATCCCCAGCGGGGGCCAACGTCCTGACTTTC
j_gene: TRBJ2-1; d_gene: NA; v_gene: TRBV18; abundance: NA; CDR3aa: CASSPNVEVSQFF; CDR3nt: TGTGCCAGCTCACCAAACGTAGAAGTTTCTCAGTTCTTC
j_gene: TRBJ2-7; d_gene: NA; v_gene: TRBV6-5; abundance: NA; CDR3aa: CASSYDSRRNYEQYF; CDR3nt: TGTGCCAGCAGTTATGATTCCCGGAGAAACTACGAGCAGTACTTC
j_gene: TRBJ2-2; d_gene: TRBD1; v_gene: TRBV7-3; abundance: NA; CDR3aa: CASSLTVAGQGGPNTGELFF; CDR3nt: TGTGCCAGCAGCTTAACGGTAGCTGGACAGGGGGGCCCGAACACCGGGGAGCTGTTTTTT
j_gene: TRBJ1-2; d_gene: TRBD1; v_gene: TRBV5-4; abundance: NA; CDR3aa: CASSEWDRWYGYTF; CDR3nt: TGTGCCAGCAGCGAATGGGACAGGTGGTATGGCTACACCTTC
j_gene: TRBJ1-6; d_gene: NA; v_gene: TRBV18; abundance: NA; CDR3aa: CASSPELDSPLHF; CDR3nt: TGTGCCAGCTCACCGGAACTGGATTCACCCCTCCACTTT
j_gene: TRBJ2-1; d_gene: TRBD1; v_gene: TRBV11-2; abundance: NA; CDR3aa: CASSFTGGVTNNEQFF; CDR3nt: TGTGCCAGCAGCTTCACAGGGGGCGTTACAAACAATGAGCAGTTCTTC
j_gene: TRBJ2-7; d_gene: NA; v_gene: TRBV28; abundance: NA; CDR3aa: CASSFTSLADGYEQYF; CDR3nt: TGTGCCAGCAGTTTTACTAGCTTGGCGGACGGCTACGAGCAGTACTTC
j_gene: TRBJ2-1; d_gene: TRBD2; v_gene: TRBV28; abundance: NA; CDR3aa: CASRSERESYYNEQFF; CDR3nt: TGTGCCAGCAGAAGTGAGCGGGAGTCTTACTACAATGAGCAGTTCTTC
j_gene: TRBJ1-4; d_gene: TRBD1; v_gene: TRBV15; abundance: NA; CDR3aa: CATSRAGQGGEKLFF; CDR3nt: TGTGCCACCAGCAGAGCGGGACAGGGGGGTGAAAAACTGTTTTTT